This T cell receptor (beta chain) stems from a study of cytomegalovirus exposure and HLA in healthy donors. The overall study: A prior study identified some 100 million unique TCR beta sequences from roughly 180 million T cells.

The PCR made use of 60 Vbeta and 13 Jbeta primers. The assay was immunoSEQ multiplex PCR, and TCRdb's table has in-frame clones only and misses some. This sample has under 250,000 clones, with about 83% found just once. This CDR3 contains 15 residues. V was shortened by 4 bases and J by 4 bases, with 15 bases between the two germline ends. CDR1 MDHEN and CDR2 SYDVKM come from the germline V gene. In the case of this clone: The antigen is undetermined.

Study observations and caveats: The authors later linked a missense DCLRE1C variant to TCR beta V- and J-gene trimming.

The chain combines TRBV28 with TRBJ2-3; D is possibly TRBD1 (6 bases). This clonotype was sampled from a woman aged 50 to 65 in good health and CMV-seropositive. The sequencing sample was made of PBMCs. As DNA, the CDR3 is TGTGCCAGCAGTTCAGGCCGACAGGATTCAGATACGCAGTATTTT. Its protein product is CASSSGRQDSDTQYF.